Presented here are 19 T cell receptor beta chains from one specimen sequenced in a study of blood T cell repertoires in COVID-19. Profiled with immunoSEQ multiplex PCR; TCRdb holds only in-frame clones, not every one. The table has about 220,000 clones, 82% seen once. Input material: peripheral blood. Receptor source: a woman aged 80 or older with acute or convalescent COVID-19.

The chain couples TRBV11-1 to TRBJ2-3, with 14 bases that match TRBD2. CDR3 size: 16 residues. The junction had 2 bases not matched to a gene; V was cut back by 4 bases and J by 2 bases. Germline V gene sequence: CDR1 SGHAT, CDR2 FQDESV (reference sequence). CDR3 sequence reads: CASSSTSGGATDTQYF. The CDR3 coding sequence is TGTGCCAGCAGCTCGACTAGCGGGGGGGCCACAGATACGCAGTATTTT. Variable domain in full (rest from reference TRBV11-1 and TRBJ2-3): EAEVAQSPRYKITEKSQAVAFWCDPISGHATLYWYRQILGQGPELLVQFQDESVVDDSQLPKDRFSAERLKGVDSTLKIQPAELGDSAMYLCASSSTSGGATDTQYFGPGTRLTVL.

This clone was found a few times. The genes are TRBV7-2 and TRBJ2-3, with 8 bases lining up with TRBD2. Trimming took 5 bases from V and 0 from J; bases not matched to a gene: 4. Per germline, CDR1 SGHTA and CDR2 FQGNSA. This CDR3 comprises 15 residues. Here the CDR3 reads CASSTGLASTDTQYF. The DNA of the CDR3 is TGTGCCAGCAGCACAGGACTAGCAAGCACAGATACGCAGTATTTT.

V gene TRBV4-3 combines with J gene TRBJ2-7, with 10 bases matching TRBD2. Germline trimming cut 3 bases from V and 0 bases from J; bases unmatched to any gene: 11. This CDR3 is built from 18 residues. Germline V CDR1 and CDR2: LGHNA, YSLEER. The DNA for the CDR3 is TGCGCCAGCAGCCACCGTAGCGGGGGGCCGCCTAGCTCCTACGAGCAGTACTTC. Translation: CASSHRSGGPPSSYEQYF.

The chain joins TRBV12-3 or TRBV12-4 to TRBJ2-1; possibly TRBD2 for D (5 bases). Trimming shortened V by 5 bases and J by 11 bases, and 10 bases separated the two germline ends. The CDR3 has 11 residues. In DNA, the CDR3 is TGTGCCAGCAGTCCCTCGGGAAAGCAGTTCTTC. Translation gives CASSPSGKQFF.

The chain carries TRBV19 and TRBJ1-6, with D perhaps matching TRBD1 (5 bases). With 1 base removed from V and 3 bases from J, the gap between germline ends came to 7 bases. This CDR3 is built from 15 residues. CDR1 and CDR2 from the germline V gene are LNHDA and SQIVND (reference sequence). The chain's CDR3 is CASSIAGIYNSPLHF. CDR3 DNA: TGTGCCAGTAGTATAGCAGGGATCTATAATTCACCCCTCCACTTT.

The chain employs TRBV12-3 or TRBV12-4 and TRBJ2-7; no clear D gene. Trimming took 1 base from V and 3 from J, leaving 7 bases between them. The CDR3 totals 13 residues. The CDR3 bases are TGTGCCAGCAGTTTAGTTGGAGTCTACGAGCAGTACTTC. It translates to CASSLVGVYEQYF.

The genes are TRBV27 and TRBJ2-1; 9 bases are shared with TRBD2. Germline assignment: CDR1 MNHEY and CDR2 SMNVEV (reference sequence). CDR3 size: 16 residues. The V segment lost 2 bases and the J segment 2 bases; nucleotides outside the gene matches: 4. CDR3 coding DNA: TGTGCCAGCAGTTTAGGGGCGGGGGGGGCCTACAATGAGCAGTTCTTC. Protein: CASSLGAGGAYNEQFF.

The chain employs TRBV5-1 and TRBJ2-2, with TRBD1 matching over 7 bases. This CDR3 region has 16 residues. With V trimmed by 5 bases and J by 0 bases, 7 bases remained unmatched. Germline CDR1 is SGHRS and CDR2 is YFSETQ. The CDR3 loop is CASSSGQMTNTGELFF. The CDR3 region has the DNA TGCGCCAGCAGTTCGGGACAGATGACGAACACCGGGGAGCTGTTTTTT.

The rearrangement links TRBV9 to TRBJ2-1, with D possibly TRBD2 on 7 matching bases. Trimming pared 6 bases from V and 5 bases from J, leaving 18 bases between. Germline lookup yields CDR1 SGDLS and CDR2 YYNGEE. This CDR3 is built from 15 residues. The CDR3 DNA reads TGTGCCAGCACCATTGGGGGGGCGGGCGACAATGAGCAGTTCTTC. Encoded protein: CASTIGGAGDNEQFF. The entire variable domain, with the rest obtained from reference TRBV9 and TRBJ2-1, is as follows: DSGVTQTPKHLITATGQRVTLRCSPRSGDLSVYWYQQSLDQGLQFLIQYYNGEERAKGNILERFSAQQFPDLHSELNLSSLELGDSALYFCASTIGGAGDNEQFFGPGTRLTVL.

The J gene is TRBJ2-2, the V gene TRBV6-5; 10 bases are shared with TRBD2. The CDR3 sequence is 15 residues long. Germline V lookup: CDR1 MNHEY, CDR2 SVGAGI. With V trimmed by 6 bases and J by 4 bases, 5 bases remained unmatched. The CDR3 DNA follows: TGTGCCAGCAGGATCGGACTAGCGGCCACCGGGGAGCTGTTTTTT. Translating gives CASRIGLAATGELFF.

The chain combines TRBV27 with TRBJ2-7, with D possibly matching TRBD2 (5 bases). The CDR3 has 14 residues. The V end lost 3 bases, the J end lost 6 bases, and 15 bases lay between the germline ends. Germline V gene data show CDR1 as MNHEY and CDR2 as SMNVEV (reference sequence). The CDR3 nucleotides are TGTGCCAGCAGTTTGAAGGGCGGGCTTGTCGAGCAGTACTTC. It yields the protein CASSLKGGLVEQYF.

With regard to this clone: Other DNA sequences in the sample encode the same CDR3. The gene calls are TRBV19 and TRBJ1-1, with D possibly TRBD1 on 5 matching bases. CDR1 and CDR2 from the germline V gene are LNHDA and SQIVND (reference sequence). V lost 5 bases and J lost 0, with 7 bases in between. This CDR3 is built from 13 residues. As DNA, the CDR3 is TGTGCCAGTAGTGGGACTGTGAACACTGAAGCTTTCTTT. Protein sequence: CASSGTVNTEAFF.

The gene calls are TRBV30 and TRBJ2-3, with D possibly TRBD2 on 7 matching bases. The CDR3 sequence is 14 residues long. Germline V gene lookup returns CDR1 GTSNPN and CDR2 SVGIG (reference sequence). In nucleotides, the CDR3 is TGTGCTGGGGGGGCAGGCGGGGTTGCAGATACGCAGTATTTT. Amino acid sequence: CAGGAGGVADTQYF.

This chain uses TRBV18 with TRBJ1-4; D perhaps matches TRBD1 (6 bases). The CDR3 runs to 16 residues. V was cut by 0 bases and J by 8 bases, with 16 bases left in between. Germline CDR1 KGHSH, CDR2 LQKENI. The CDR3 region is CASSPPGSGVKEKLFF. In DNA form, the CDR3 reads TGTGCCAGCTCACCACCGGGGTCAGGGGTGAAGGAAAAACTGTTTTTT.

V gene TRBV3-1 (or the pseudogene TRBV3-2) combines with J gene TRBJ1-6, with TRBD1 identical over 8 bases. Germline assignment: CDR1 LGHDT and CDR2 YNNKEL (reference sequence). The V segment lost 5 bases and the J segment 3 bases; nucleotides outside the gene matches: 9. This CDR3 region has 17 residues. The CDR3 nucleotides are TGTGCCAGCAGCTCTTCTTCCGGGACAGGCTATAATTCACCCCTCCACTTT. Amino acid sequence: CASSSSSGTGYNSPLHF.

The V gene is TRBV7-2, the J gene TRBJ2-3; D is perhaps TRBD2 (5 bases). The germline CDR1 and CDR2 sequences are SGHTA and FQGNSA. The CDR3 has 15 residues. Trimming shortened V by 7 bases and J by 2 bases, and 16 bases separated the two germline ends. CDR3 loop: CASTSARVATDTQYF. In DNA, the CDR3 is TGTGCCAGCACTAGTGCGCGGGTTGCCACAGATACGCAGTATTTT.

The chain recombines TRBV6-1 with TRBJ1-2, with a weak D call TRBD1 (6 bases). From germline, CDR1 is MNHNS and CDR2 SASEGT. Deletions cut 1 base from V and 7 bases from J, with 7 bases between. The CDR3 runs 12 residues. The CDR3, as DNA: TGTGCCAGCAGTGAAGGGACAGTTGGCTACACCTTC. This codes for CASSEGTVGYTF.

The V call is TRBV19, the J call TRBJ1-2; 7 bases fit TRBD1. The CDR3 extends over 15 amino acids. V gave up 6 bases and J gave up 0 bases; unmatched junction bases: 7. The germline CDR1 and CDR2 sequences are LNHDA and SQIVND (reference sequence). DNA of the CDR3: TGTGCCAGTAGGACCGGGACAGATCCTAACTATGGCTACACCTTC. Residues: CASRTGTDPNYGYTF.

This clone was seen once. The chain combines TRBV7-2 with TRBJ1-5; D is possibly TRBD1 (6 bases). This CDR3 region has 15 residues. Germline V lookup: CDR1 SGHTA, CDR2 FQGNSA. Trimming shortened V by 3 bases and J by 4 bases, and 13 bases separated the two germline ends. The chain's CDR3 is CASSFRGGQNQPQHF. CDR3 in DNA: TGTGCCAGCAGCTTCCGGGGGGGCCAAAATCAGCCCCAGCATTTT.